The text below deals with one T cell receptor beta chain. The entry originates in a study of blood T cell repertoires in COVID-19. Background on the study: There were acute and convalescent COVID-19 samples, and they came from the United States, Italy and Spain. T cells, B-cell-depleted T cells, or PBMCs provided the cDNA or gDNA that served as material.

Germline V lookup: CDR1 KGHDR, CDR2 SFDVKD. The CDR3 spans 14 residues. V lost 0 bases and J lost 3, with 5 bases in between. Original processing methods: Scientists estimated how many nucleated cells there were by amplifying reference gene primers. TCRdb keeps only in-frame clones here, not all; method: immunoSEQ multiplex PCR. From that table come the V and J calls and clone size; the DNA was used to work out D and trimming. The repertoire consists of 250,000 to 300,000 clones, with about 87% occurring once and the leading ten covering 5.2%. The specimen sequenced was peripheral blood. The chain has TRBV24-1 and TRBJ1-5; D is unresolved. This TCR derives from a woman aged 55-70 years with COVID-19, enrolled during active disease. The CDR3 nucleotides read TGTGCCACCAGTGATTTGCAAGCCAATCAGCCCCAGCATTTT. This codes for CATSDLQANQPQHF.